The clone carrying this T cell receptor (beta chain) was picked up a small number of times. Its antigen is unknown. Germline V CDR1 and CDR2: MDHEN, SYDVKM. The CDR3 is 14 amino acids. V was pared by 3 bases and J by 8 bases, with 8 bases of the junction left unmatched. Per sample, at least 5 micrograms of total RNA were extracted. The sample is drawn from a study of blood T cells in healthy people across ages. A second roughly 6 to 11 cycle PCR used barcoded and J-beta primers. TCRdb re-called the 5' RACE reads through MiXCR, storing one row per CDR3 protein. The sample gives about 1.4 million distinct CDR3 sequences, 59% of which show up once; about 6.7% is in the top ten. Points from the study as a whole: Reliance upon unsorted PBMCs precluded definitive naive versus antigen-experienced comparison. Observed TCR beta diversity showed a strong correlation with the percentage of naive T cells as measured by flow cytometry.

The rearrangement uses TRBV28 and TRBJ1-2, with 8 bases aligning to TRBD1. The TCR comes from a man aged 18 to 29 in good health. Sequences were obtained from blood. CDR3 sequence: CASSFVRGRRGYTF. The CDR3 DNA sequence: TGTGCCAGCAGTTTCGTCAGGGGGCGGCGAGGCTACACCTTC.